This T cell receptor (beta chain) was retrieved from a study of low-dose radiotherapy and immunotherapy resistance in tumors (dated by TCRdb to between 2021 and 2024). About the investigation overall: In Cohort 1, each fraction delivered 0.5 Gy every 2 weeks, and the prescribed total PTV dose was 6.5 Gy. Randomization of trial participants into treatment groups was not performed. Cyclophosphamide 200 mg/m2 was given intravenously every two weeks, one day before each radiation and immunotherapy administration. Starting on cycle 1 day 1, patients took 300 mg of aspirin by mouth once a day for four cycles. For Cohort 2, the dose was 1 Gy per fraction given every two weeks, adding up to 13 Gy in total across 26 weeks. Nivolumab and ipilimumab were both given intravenously, with nivolumab at a 240 mg flat dose every two weeks and ipilimumab at 1 mg/kg every six weeks. Eight patients were included in the translational analysis, namely three from the first dose cohort plus the first five from the second dose cohort.

CDR1 and CDR2, looked up from the germline V gene, are SNHLY and FYNNEI. The CDR3 contains 16 residues, cysteine and phenylalanine counted. Of all the DNA, just the CDR3 is kept, 48 bases in frame from base 1. Clipping removes 7 bases from V and 5 bases from J, with 13 as the unmatched junction base count. These reads were obtained on an Illumina HiSeq 2500. First-strand cDNA was synthesized using Superscript III and a set of TRAV- and TRBV-specific primers, so that both TCRalpha and TCRbeta chains were covered. TCRs were amplified for about 19 PCR cycles with Phusion, using a constant-region primer paired with the adapter attached to the V primers. Isolated mRNA was amplified with the MessageAmp II aRNA Amplification Kit, using an approximately 16-hour in vitro transcription at 37°C. mRNA for TCR sequencing was isolated with the Dynabeads mRNA DIRECT Purification Kit. Indexed Illumina adapters were added in a second 25-cycle Phusion PCR, and the resulting products were purified with AMPure XP beads. In the paper's pipeline: Custom Perl scripts pooled TCR sequences encoding the same protein, removed out-of-frame sequences and computed each clonotype's abundance. TCR sequences supported by only a single read were excluded from analysis. The metrics used to describe the repertoires included Shannon entropy, Gini index, clonality, richness, and the frequency of TCRs shared between repertoires. The raw public data were reprocessed by TCRdb itself: fastp quality trimming at Q25, MiXCR clonotype calling, in-frame beta chains only. When rows share a CDR3 protein, they turn into one entry using the most common DNA and genes. TCRdb's processing, not the study's, gives the V and J calls here. The sample table holds around 80,000 distinct CDR3 sequences, of which under 20% were seen once. The top ten clonotypes cover less than 6% of the sample.

Reading the label with the study, this specimen's time point is: before trial treatment. The donors took part in RACIN, a single-arm, phase I, dose-escalation trial that combined nivolumab, ipilimumab, aspirin, low-dose cyclophosphamide and low-dose radiotherapy. Patients were eligible if they had advanced solid tumors that were TIL-negative. As to this clonotype: There is no known antigen for this receptor. No much larger clone exists at a distance of one base, and base qualities are not known.

The sample in question was PBMCs, obtained before treatment. This clonotype was obtained from a male donor with prostate cancer. The V and J segments used are TRBV2 and TRBJ2-1, with 8 central nucleotides matching TRBD2. The CDR3 has the sequence CASTDILAGGNNEQFF. The sequence in DNA is TGTGCCAGCACTGACATCCTCGCGGGAGGTAACAATGAGCAGTTCTTC. Here the CDR3 is joined to the reference TRBV2 and TRBJ2-1 genes, and the full variable domain is: EPEVTQTPSHQVTQMGQEVILRCVPISNHLYFYWYRQILGQKVEFLVSFYNNEISEKSEIFDDQFSVERPDGSNFTLKIRSTKLEDSAMYFCASTDILAGGNNEQFFGPGTRLTVL.